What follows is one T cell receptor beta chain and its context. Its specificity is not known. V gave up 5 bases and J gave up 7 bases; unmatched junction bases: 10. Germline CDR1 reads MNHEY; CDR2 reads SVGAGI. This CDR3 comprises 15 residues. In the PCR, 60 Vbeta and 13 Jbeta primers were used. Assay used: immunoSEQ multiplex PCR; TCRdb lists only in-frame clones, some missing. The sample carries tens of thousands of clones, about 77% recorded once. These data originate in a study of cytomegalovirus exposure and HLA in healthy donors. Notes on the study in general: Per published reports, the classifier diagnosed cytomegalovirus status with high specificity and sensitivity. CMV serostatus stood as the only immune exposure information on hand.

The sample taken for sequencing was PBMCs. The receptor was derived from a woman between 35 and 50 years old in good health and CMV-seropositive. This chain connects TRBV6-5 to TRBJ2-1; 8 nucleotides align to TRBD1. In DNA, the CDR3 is TGTGCCAGCAGTAGAGACAGGGGCGGAGGGAATGAGCAGTTCTTC. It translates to CASSRDRGGGNEQFF.